This TCR beta chain came from a study of shared clonotypes between healthy human individuals. Study-level background: The cohort had two women and three men, ages 18 to 49. Study-level points and caveats: Roughly 5.3% of naive CD4 clonotypes were common to four donors.

Losses at the gene ends were 5 bases for V and 0 bases for J; bases not matched to a gene: 21. Per germline, CDR1 SNHLY and CDR2 FYNNEI. The CDR3 covers 21 residues. Sorted-subset replicate PCR reactions were performed with around 210 ng DNA, corresponding to roughly 29,000 T cell genomes. The assay was immunoSEQ multiplex PCR, and TCRdb's table has in-frame clones only and misses some. The sample gives about 1.9 million clones, over 85% of which show up once; about 1.7% is in the top ten. Only CD45RO-negative cells positively selected for CCR7 counted as naive CD8 cells, so terminally differentiated effector memory CD45RA+ cells were excluded. Worth noting for this clone: Its antigen is unidentified.

The source material was naive CD8+ T cells from PBMCs. The V and J genes are TRBV2 and TRBJ2-4; TRBD1 matches at 8 bases. The receptor's source is a young man in good health. Some clones in this sample may be carry-over from other donors' samples. CDR3 sequence: CASSSPLPIMGQVGAKNIQYF. CDR3 coding DNA: TGTGCCAGCAGTTCACCTCTACCTATCATGGGACAGGTCGGAGCCAAAAACATTCAGTACTTC.